These T cell receptor beta chains were read from a single sample in a study of blood T cell repertoires in COVID-19. The protocol was immunoSEQ multiplex PCR, while the TCRdb copy is restricted to in-frame clones and leaves out a portion. The sample lists 430,000 or so clones; 70% to 90% were seen once. What was sequenced was peripheral blood. These receptors were taken from a man between 18 and 29 years old with COVID-19, enrolled during active disease. CDR3s include the opening cysteine and the closing phenylalanine or tryptophan. Each record gives: V gene, J gene, clone size, CDR3 length, D gene, CDR3 protein, CDR3 DNA. The D gene is left open where the match is weak. Clone size is given for some rows only: seen once, a few or many times, or a class if the clone is expanded.

TRBV7-8	TRBJ2-1	-	16	-	CASSLADVAGGTNWFF	-
TRBV23-1	TRBJ1-5	once	15	-	CASTPGLNSNQPQHF	TGCGCCAGCACCCCGGGGTTAAATAGCAATCAGCCCCAGCATTTT
TRBV5-4	TRBJ2-5	once	14	-	CASSQPGQQETQYF	TGTGCCAGCAGCCAGCCGGGACAACAAGAGACCCAGTACTTC
TRBV6-2/TRBV6-3	TRBJ2-5	-	12	-	CASSFGGGAGNF	-
TRBV27	TRBJ2-3	-	16	-	CASSSRDRRVTDTQYF	TGTGCCAGCAGTTCGCGGGACCGGAGGGTTACAGATACGCAGTATTTT
TRBV3-1/TRBV3-2	TRBJ2-7	-	15	TRBD2	CASSQDQTSGNEQYF	TGTGCCAGCAGCCAAGACCAGACTAGCGGAAACGAGCAGTACTTC
TRBV28	TRBJ1-2	-	14	TRBD1	CATRDRGWSYGYTF	TGTGCCACCCGGGACAGGGGTTGGTCCTATGGCTACACCTTC
TRBV9	TRBJ2-2	-	16	-	CASSDLGSGSTGELFF	TGTGCCAGCAGCGACCTCGGGAGTGGGAGCACCGGGGAGCTGTTTTTT
TRBV9	TRBJ2-1	-	15	-	CASSVAIGGYNEQFF	TGTGCCAGCAGCGTAGCTATCGGGGGCTACAATGAGCAGTTCTTC
TRBV11-2	TRBJ2-7	-	14	-	CASSLEGGSYEQYF	TGTGCCAGCAGCTTAGAGGGGGGAAGCTACGAGCAGTACTTC
TRBV18	TRBJ1-1	-	15	-	CASSPSGGWDTEAFF	TGTGCCAGCTCACCCAGCGGGGGCTGGGACACTGAAGCTTTCTTT
TRBV30	TRBJ2-1	-	12	-	CAWSPAYNEQFF	TGTGCCTGGAGTCCTGCCTACAATGAGCAGTTCTTC
TRBV3-1/TRBV3-2	TRBJ2-7	once	14	-	CASSPSSGPYEQYF	TGTGCCAGCAGCCCATCTAGTGGCCCCTACGAGCAGTACTTC
TRBV18	TRBJ2-2	-	16	-	CASSLLDADNTGELFF	TGTGCCAGCTCACTTCTAGATGCGGATAACACCGGGGAGCTGTTTTTT
TRBV7-8	TRBJ2-4	-	16	TRBD2	CASSLAYGRESSIQYF	TGTGCCAGCAGCTTAGCGTATGGGCGGGAGAGTTCCATTCAGTACTTC
TRBV27	TRBJ2-5	-	16	-	CASSKWDTLRKETQYF	TGTGCCAGCAGCAAATGGGACACCTTGAGGAAAGAGACCCAGTACTTC
TRBV2	TRBJ2-3	-	15	TRBD2	CASSGLAGGTDTQYF	TGTGCCAGCAGCGGACTAGCGGGAGGCACAGATACGCAGTATTTT
TRBV19	TRBJ2-7	-	16	TRBD1	CASSIDTGTGIYEQYF	TGTGCCAGTAGTATAGACACCGGGACAGGGATCTACGAGCAGTACTTC
TRBV19	TRBJ2-5	-	14	-	CASSWAGDMKTQYF	TGTGCCAGTAGTTGGGCAGGGGATATGAAGACCCAGTACTTC
TRBV5-4	TRBJ2-5	few	17	TRBD1	CASSLGFVGTGTKTQYF	TGTGCCAGCAGCTTGGGGTTCGTCGGGACAGGGACAAAGACCCAGTACTTC
TRBV6-6	TRBJ2-1	-	13	-	CASSGSGSNEQFF	TGTGCCAGCAGTGGGTCGGGATCAAATGAGCAGTTCTTC
TRBV1	TRBJ2-7	-	17	-	CTSSQDKGQLLSYEQYF	TGCACCAGCAGCCAAGATAAAGGACAGCTACTATCCTACGAGCAGTACTTC
TRBV5-4	TRBJ1-4	-	15	TRBD1	CASSLEGGQGEKLFF	TGTGCCAGCAGCTTGGAGGGGGGACAGGGTGAAAAACTGTTTTTT
TRBV11-2	TRBJ2-1	-	15	TRBD2	CASSYLAGGGNEQFF	TGTGCCAGCAGCTATCTAGCGGGAGGAGGCAATGAGCAGTTCTTC
TRBV5-1	TRBJ2-2	-	15	TRBD2	CASSSPTSGTGELFF	TGCGCCAGCAGCTCGCCCACTAGCGGGACCGGGGAGCTGTTTTTT
TRBV9	TRBJ2-7	-	14	TRBD1	CASSVEPGGYEQYF	TGTGCCAGCAGCGTCGAGCCAGGGGGCTACGAGCAGTACTTC
TRBV9	TRBJ2-5	-	12	TRBD1	CASSQGAGTQYF	TGTGCCAGCTCACAGGGGGCCGGGACCCAGTACTTC
TRBV18	TRBJ2-7	-	14	TRBD2	CASSDGLAGDEQYF	TGTGCCAGCTCCGATGGACTAGCGGGAGACGAGCAGTACTTC
TRBV7-2	TRBJ1-4	-	11	-	CASRLNEKLFF	TGTGCCAGCAGACTTAACGAAAAACTGTTTTTT
TRBV11-3	TRBJ2-1	-	13	-	CASSLPPMYEQFF	TGTGCCAGCAGCTTACCCCCAATGTATGAGCAGTTCTTC
TRBV20-1	TRBJ1-5	-	11	-	CSGQYNQPQHF	TGCAGTGGACAGTACAATCAGCCCCAGCATTTT
TRBV4-1	TRBJ2-3	-	14	TRBD2	CASSLGGGEDTQYF	TGCGCCAGCAGCCTGGGGGGAGGGGAGGATACGCAGTATTTT
TRBV11-3	TRBJ2-5	once	14	TRBD2	CASSVRLAVETQYF	TGTGCCAGCAGCGTACGACTAGCGGTAGAGACCCAGTACTTC
TRBV5-1	TRBJ2-1	-	16	TRBD2	CASSLRVQRENNEQFF	TGCGCCAGCAGCTTAAGGGTCCAGCGGGAGAACAATGAGCAGTTCTTC
TRBV11-3	TRBJ2-7	once	14	TRBD2	CASSWTSGSYEQYF	TGTGCCAGCAGCTGGACTAGCGGGAGCTACGAGCAGTACTTC
TRBV5-4	TRBJ2-2	-	17	-	CASSPPGRGQSTGELFF	TGTGCCAGCAGTCCGCCGGGGCGGGGGCAGAGCACCGGGGAGCTGTTTTTT
TRBV28	TRBJ1-5	-	16	-	CASSLRAIYSNQPQHF	TGTGCCAGCAGTTTGAGAGCCATATATAGCAATCAGCCCCAGCATTTT
TRBV20-1	TRBJ2-1	once	15	-	CSASGQRGNHNEQFF	TGCAGTGCTAGTGGACAGCGTGGGAACCACAATGAGCAGTTCTTC
TRBV18	TRBJ1-3	-	16	TRBD1	CASSPLGQGAGNTIYF	TGTGCCAGCTCACCATTGGGGCAGGGGGCTGGAAACACCATATATTTT
TRBV6-5	TRBJ2-3	-	16	TRBD1	CASSYTGQGSTDTQYF	TGTGCCAGCAGTTACACGGGACAGGGGTCCACAGATACGCAGTATTTT
TRBV7-6	TRBJ1-1	few	13	-	CASSLPGGTEAFF	TGTGCCAGCAGCTTACCCGGGGGCACTGAAGCTTTCTTT
TRBV5-1	TRBJ2-5	-	16	TRBD2	CASSEKDGGRRETQYF	TGCGCCAGCAGCGAGAAGGACGGGGGGAGGCGGGAGACCCAGTACTTC
TRBV6-5	TRBJ2-1	-	14	TRBD1	CASSPDRYYNEQFF	TGTGCCAGCAGTCCGGACAGGTACTACAATGAGCAGTTCTTC
TRBV29-1	TRBJ2-7	-	11	-	CSVPVGSEQYF	TGCAGCGTTCCGGTCGGTTCCGAGCAGTACTTC
TRBV19	TRBJ1-1	-	15	-	CASSIGKGLNTEAFF	TGTGCCAGTAGTATAGGTAAGGGGTTGAACACTGAAGCTTTCTTT
TRBV6-5	TRBJ2-1	-	14	-	CASSPGVSYNEQFF	TGTGCCAGCAGTCCCGGGGTGTCCTACAATGAGCAGTTCTTC
TRBV6-1	TRBJ2-1	-	16	-	CASSERSQGPYNEQFF	TGTGCCAGCAGTGAAAGGTCTCAGGGTCCGTACAATGAGCAGTTCTTC
TRBV27	TRBJ2-1	-	16	TRBD2	CASSSEGLAPTNEQFF	TGTGCCAGCAGTTCCGAAGGACTAGCGCCTACCAATGAGCAGTTCTTC
TRBV19	TRBJ2-5	-	14	TRBD2	CASSPGTTGETQYF	TGTGCCAGTAGTCCGGGGACTACGGGGGAGACCCAGTACTTC
TRBV6-5	TRBJ1-2	-	14	TRBD1	CASSRLGGDHGYTF	TGTGCCAGCAGCCGGTTAGGGGGCGACCATGGCTACACCTTC
TRBV4-1	TRBJ2-5	once	14	TRBD1	CASSLYGTEETQYF	TGCGCCAGCAGTCTTTACGGGACAGAAGAGACCCAGTACTTC
TRBV5-3	TRBJ2-3	-	16	-	CARSLVGPGGTDTQYF	TGTGCCAGAAGCTTGGTCGGGCCGGGAGGCACAGATACGCAGTATTTT
TRBV24-1	TRBJ2-7	-	13	-	CASRGGKFYEQYF	TGTGCCTCGCGCGGGGGCAAATTCTACGAGCAGTACTTC
TRBV2	TRBJ2-7	-	11	-	CASSEYYEQYF	TGTGCCAGCAGTGAATACTACGAGCAGTACTTC
TRBV20-1	TRBJ1-5	-	12	-	CSASIRGQPQHF	TGCAGTGCTAGTATCAGGGGACAGCCCCAGCATTTT
TRBV11-1	TRBJ2-7	-	13	-	CASSLVGTYEQYF	TGTGCCAGCAGCTTAGTCGGGACCTACGAGCAGTACTTC
TRBV7-9	TRBJ2-7	-	14	-	CASSSGTFQYEQYF	TGTGCCAGCAGCTCAGGGACTTTCCAATACGAGCAGTACTTC
TRBV12-5	TRBJ1-5	once	16	-	CAYRDLNIIGNQPQHF	TGTGCTTACCGGGACTTAAATATTATAGGCAATCAGCCCCAGCATTTT
TRBV5-1	TRBJ2-4	-	14	-	CASSLAVEQNIQYF	TGCGCCAGCAGCTTGGCCGTGGAACAGAACATTCAGTACTTC
TRBV30	TRBJ2-5	-	14	TRBD2	CAWSITSGQETQYF	TGTGCCTGGAGTATTACTAGCGGCCAAGAGACCCAGTACTTC